Included here is one T cell receptor (beta chain) sequence, with context. The sample originates from a study of blood T cell repertoires in COVID-19. Study-level background: Both acute and convalescent COVID-19 samples were obtained from the United States, Italy and Spain. T cells, B-cell-depleted T cells, or PBMCs provided the cDNA or gDNA that served as material.

This CDR3 region has 13 residues. Trimming cost V 6 bases and J 4 bases, with 12 bases left between them. In germline, CDR1 is MGHDK, CDR2 SYGVNS. TCRdb's table, derived via immunoSEQ multiplex PCR, lists solely in-frame clones and lacks some. Here the sample spans a few hundred thousand clones, 70% to 90% being singletons. Assignments of participants to cohorts depended upon their own reported clinical history. Recovered status applied to Cohort 3 donors who had two consecutive negative PCRs. It also applied to those with clearance or with symptom resolution. This rearrangement joins TRBV25-1 to TRBJ1-2, with D unresolved. The TCR was taken from a man between 25 and 39 years old who had recovered from COVID-19. Sequencing was carried out using PBMCs or T cells enriched from blood (not recorded which). CDR3 DNA: TGTGCCAGCAGCGCCGGGATCTTCTATGGCTACACCTTC. Translated, it gives CASSAGIFYGYTF.